One and the same sample provided the 10 T cell receptor beta chains below, sequenced in a study of OX40 agonist ivuxolimab in advanced cancers. Profiled with immunoSEQ multiplex PCR; TCRdb holds only in-frame clones, not every one. The table lists roughly 77,000 clones, 80% to 95% of them singletons. The input for sequencing was CD4+ or CD8+ T cells sorted from blood, taken in a trial of the OX40 agonist ivuxolimab. The origin of the receptors is an adult with an advanced solid tumor such as melanoma, head and neck, liver or kidney cancer.

The rearrangement joins TRBV19 to TRBJ1-4; TRBD1 agrees at 8 bases. The J segment lost 2 bases and the V segment lost 7 bases, leaving 6 bases of the junction unmatched. From germline, CDR1 is LNHDA and CDR2 SQIVND (reference sequence). The CDR3 runs 15 residues. The CDR3 DNA is TGTGCCAGTACAGGGGGCAGTACGACTAATGAAAAACTGTTTTTT. Its translation: CASTGGSTTNEKLFF.

The chain recombines TRBV4-1 with TRBJ1-4, with D perhaps matching TRBD1 (6 bases). Germline lookup yields CDR1 MGHRA and CDR2 YSYEKL. Trimming pared 0 bases from V and 8 bases from J, leaving 19 bases between. This CDR3 is built from 17 residues. CDR3 sequence (DNA): TGCGCCAGCAGCCAAGAATTCCGACAGGAACTAGGGGAAAAACTGTTTTTT. It yields the protein CASSQEFRQELGEKLFF.

The V gene is TRBV7-2, the J gene TRBJ2-7; 9 bases are a match to TRBD1. J gave up 3 bases and V 5 bases, and 5 bases lay outside the gene matches. This CDR3 comprises 14 residues. Germline CDR1 SGHTA, CDR2 FQGNSA. CDR3 amino acids: CASSTRTGDYEQYF. Here the CDR3 DNA reads TGTGCCAGCAGCACCCGGACAGGGGACTACGAGCAGTACTTC.

This clone was recorded only once. V gene TRBV6-1 combines with J gene TRBJ2-1; no definite D call. V was pared by 6 bases and J by 8 bases, with 20 bases between. CDR1 MNHNS and CDR2 SASEGT come from the germline V gene. The CDR3 sequence is 15 residues long. CDR3 protein: CASRTGPATPYEQFF. The CDR3 DNA reads TGTGCCAGCAGGACGGGCCCGGCGACCCCCTATGAGCAGTTCTTC.

The chain carries TRBV13 and TRBJ1-2; unclear D gene. The V end was cut by 0 bases, the J end by 8 bases, with 16 bases between. CDR3 length: 15 amino acids. Germline V lookup: CDR1 PRHDT, CDR2 FYEKMQ (reference sequence). CDR3 region: CASSLGWQDLRGYTF. CDR3 sequence (DNA): TGTGCCAGCAGCTTAGGGTGGCAGGACTTGAGGGGCTACACCTTC.

This sequence joins TRBV5-1 and TRBJ2-7, with D perhaps TRBD2 (6 bases). CDR1 SGHRS and CDR2 YFSETQ come from the germline V gene. The CDR3 sequence is 15 residues long. V lost 2 bases and J lost 7, with 19 bases in between. CDR3 sequence (DNA): TGCGCCAGCAGCTTTGCCGGGACTCCGGATGAAGAGCAGTACTTC. Translated: CASSFAGTPDEEQYF.

The rearrangement links TRBV19 to TRBJ1-1, with 8 bases matching TRBD1. The CDR3 runs 14 residues. CDR1 is LNHDA and CDR2 is SQIVND in the germline V gene (reference sequence). J lost 6 bases, V lost 4 bases, and 7 bases had no gene match. CDR3 DNA: TGTGCCAGTAGTACCGGACAGGGTATACCTGAAGCTTTCTTT. Residues: CASSTGQGIPEAFF.

This clone was observed a handful of times. This chain links TRBV10-1 with TRBJ2-7; the D gene is possibly TRBD2 (5 bases). Germline CDR1 is WNHNN and CDR2 is SYGVQD (reference sequence). There are 12 residues in the CDR3. V was shortened by 0 bases and J by 10 bases, with 10 bases between the two germline ends. As DNA, the CDR3 is TGCGCCAGCAGTGAGTCGGCTAGCCGACAGTACTTC. Its translation is CASSESASRQYF.

V is TRBV10-3 and J is TRBJ1-4; D may be TRBD1 (5 bases). Germline CDR1 ENHRY, CDR2 SYGVKD. The length of the CDR3 is 16 residues. Trimming stripped 3 bases from V and 5 bases from J, with 16 bases between. The chain's CDR3 is CAISDIVAGKNEKLFF. CDR3 DNA: TGTGCCATCAGTGACATCGTGGCAGGGAAAAATGAAAAACTGTTTTTT.

The chain has TRBV5-4 and TRBJ1-2; perhaps TRBD1 as D (5 bases). Germline CDR1 SGHNT, CDR2 YYREEE (reference sequence). Trimming removed 7 bases at V and 0 bases at J, with 16 bases between. The CDR3 loop spans 15 amino acids. DNA of the CDR3: TGTGCCAGCCAGGGAGGGTCCTCAACTAACTATGGCTACACCTTC. It specifies CASQGGSSTNYGYTF.